The 31 T cell receptor beta chains in this list originate from one sample, sequenced in a study of shared clonotypes between healthy human individuals. The repertoire was sequenced with immunoSEQ multiplex PCR; TCRdb's copy has only in-frame clones and lacks some. The sample has about 1.1 million clones; approximately 78% are singletons. Specimen: memory CD4+ T cells from PBMCs. Regarding subset: CD45RA-negative fraction. The receptors were gathered from a man aged 18 to 30 in good health. Some clones in this sample may be carry-over from other donors' samples.

J is TRBJ2-1 and V is TRBV5-6; D may be TRBD1 (5 bases). The CDR3 covers 12 residues. Germline CDR1 and CDR2: SGHDT and YYEEEE. V dropped 9 bases and J dropped 10 bases, with 17 bases sitting between them. This CDR3 is CATNRRVGEQFF. In nucleotides, the CDR3 is TGTGCCACCAACCGCAGGGTCGGGGAGCAGTTCTTC.

In this sample, this clone turned up once. The J gene is TRBJ2-2, the V gene TRBV18; D gene uncertain. This CDR3 has 16 amino acids. Germline CDR1 and CDR2: KGHSH and LQKENI. With 6 bases removed from V and 1 base from J, the gap between germline ends came to 15 bases. CDR3 bases: TGTGCCAGCTCCAGTAGTAGTCCTATGAACACCGGGGAGCTGTTTTTT. As protein: CASSSSSPMNTGELFF.

The V gene is TRBV19, the J gene TRBJ1-1, with D possibly matching TRBD1 (6 bases). The CDR3 is 16 residues long. Trimming removed 6 bases from V and 4 bases from J, with 21 bases in between. Germline CDR1 LNHDA, CDR2 SQIVND (reference sequence). The CDR3 sequence: CASRLGSGRGGTEAFF. The CDR3 nucleotides are TGTGCCAGTAGATTGGGGTCTGGTAGAGGGGGCACTGAAGCTTTCTTT.

The V and J genes are TRBV5-4 and TRBJ2-7; 9 bases match TRBD1. V was clipped by 2 bases and J by 6 bases; unmatched bases: 6. The CDR3 totals 14 residues. Germline V gene data show CDR1 as SGHNT and CDR2 as YYREEE (reference sequence). For the CDR3, the DNA is TGTGCCAGCAGCTTCGCGGGACAGGGATCCGAGCAGTACTTC. The encoded protein is CASSFAGQGSEQYF.

This clone was picked up a small number of times. The V gene is TRBV7-3, the J gene TRBJ1-2; the D gene is possibly TRBD1 (5 bases). The CDR3 runs to 13 residues. V lost 1 base, J lost 4 bases, and 7 bases lay in between. Germline V gives CDR1 SGHTA, CDR2 FQGTGA. This CDR3 reads CASSLMQGYGYTF. CDR3 sequence (DNA): TGTGCCAGCAGCTTAATGCAGGGCTATGGCTACACCTTC.

This chain links TRBV27 with TRBJ2-1, with D unclear. V gave up 6 bases and J gave up 9 bases, with 9 bases separating them. The germline gives CDR1 MNHEY, CDR2 SMNVEV (reference sequence). The CDR3 is 11 residues long. The CDR3: CASRTFGEQFF. The CDR3, as DNA: TGTGCCAGCAGGACTTTCGGTGAGCAGTTCTTC.

The V call is TRBV6-5, the J call TRBJ2-7, with D uncertain. V was pared by 6 bases and J by 7 bases, with 10 bases between. The CDR3 contains 11 residues. CDR1 and CDR2 (germline): MNHEY, SVGAGI. CDR3 bases: TGTGCCAGCAGGAAGACTTGGGAGCAGTACTTC. Its translation is CASRKTWEQYF.

V is TRBV10-3 and J is TRBJ1-3, with 9 bases lining up with TRBD1. This CDR3 contains 14 residues. Per germline, CDR1 ENHRY and CDR2 SYGVKD. V trimming: 5 bases; J trimming: 4 bases; junction bases outside the gene matches: 3. The CDR3 region is CAISSGQGGNTIYF. DNA of the CDR3: TGTGCCATCAGTTCCGGACAGGGGGGAAACACCATATATTTT.

This chain uses TRBV28 with TRBJ2-2; no clear D. With 5 bases removed from V and 6 bases from J, the gap between germline ends came to 7 bases. This CDR3 contains 12 residues. Germline V lookup: CDR1 MDHEN, CDR2 SYDVKM. CDR3: CASSTPAGELFF. DNA for the CDR3: TGTGCCAGCAGTACGCCGGCCGGGGAGCTGTTTTTT.

The chain is built from TRBV5-8 and TRBJ2-4; TRBD1 might be the D (8 bases). Trimming took 4 bases from V and 0 from J, leaving 17 bases between them. There are 17 residues in the CDR3. The germline V gene has CDR1 SGHTS and CDR2 YDEGEE. The chain's CDR3 is CASSGRVGTGAKNIQYF. The CDR3 DNA reads as TGTGCCAGCAGCGGGAGGGTAGGGACAGGAGCCAAAAACATTCAGTACTTC.

This sequence joins TRBV11-3 and TRBJ2-2, with 10 bases identical to TRBD2. Trimming took 4 bases from V and 1 from J; bases not matched to a gene: 0. CDR3 size: 15 residues. The germline gives CDR1 SGHNT, CDR2 YENEEA. CDR3 DNA: TGTGCCAGCAGCTCTAGCGGGGGGAACACCGGGGAGCTGTTTTTT. Translating gives CASSSSGGNTGELFF.

This chain uses TRBV11-2 with TRBJ2-7; TRBD1 agrees at 10 bases. V was clipped by 0 bases and J by 9 bases; unmatched bases: 8. The germline V gene encodes CDR1 SGHAT and CDR2 FQNNGV. The CDR3 has 15 amino acids. The DNA of the CDR3 is TGTGCCAGCAGCTTAGACTGGGACAGGGGTGTGTGGCAGTACTTC. It translates to CASSLDWDRGVWQYF.

The chain is built from TRBV2 and TRBJ2-1; D is possibly TRBD2 (6 bases). Germline V gene sequence: CDR1 SNHLY, CDR2 FYNNEI. There are 14 residues in the CDR3. V shed 9 bases and J shed 4 bases, with 16 bases lying between them. The CDR3 DNA reads as TGTGCCAGTCGACGGGAGCGTTTATACAATGAGCAGTTCTTC. This codes for CASRRERLYNEQFF. The complete variable domain, with remaining parts taken from reference TRBV2 and TRBJ2-1, reads EPEVTQTPSHQVTQMGQEVILRCVPISNHLYFYWYRQILGQKVEFLVSFYNNEISEKSEIFDDQFSVERPDGSNFTLKIRSTKLEDSAMYFCASRRERLYNEQFFGPGTRLTVL.

The chain recombines TRBV19 with TRBJ1-5; no clear D gene. With 3 bases removed from V and 4 bases from J, the gap between germline ends came to 13 bases. Per germline, CDR1 LNHDA and CDR2 SQIVND (reference sequence). The CDR3 spans 15 residues. CDR3: CASSMLGQENQPQHF. The CDR3 DNA follows: TGTGCCAGTAGTATGCTTGGTCAGGAAAATCAGCCCCAGCATTTT.

This clone was found once. The chain has TRBV6-1 and TRBJ1-1; the D is unclear. The CDR3 has 13 amino acids. Per germline, CDR1 MNHNS and CDR2 SASEGT. The V and J ends lost 4 bases and 4 bases respectively, with 10 bases between them. CDR3 sequence: CASSVERITEAFF. CDR3 in DNA: TGTGCCAGCAGTGTGGAGAGGATCACTGAAGCTTTCTTT.

The chain recombines TRBV5-6 with TRBJ2-5, with TRBD2 matching over 14 bases. With V trimmed by 4 bases and J by 5 bases, 7 bases remained unmatched. Germline assignment: CDR1 SGHDT and CDR2 YYEEEE. CDR3 length: 16 residues. The CDR3 DNA reads TGTGCCAGCAGCCCGAACCGACTAGCGGGAGGGGAGACCCAGTACTTC. Amino acid sequence: CASSPNRLAGGETQYF.

This chain joins TRBV29-1 and TRBJ2-1, with D hard to call. This CDR3 has 14 amino acids. Germline V gives CDR1 SQVTM, CDR2 ANQGSEA. V was shortened by 3 bases and J by 4 bases, with 13 bases between the two germline ends. The CDR3 spells CSVEFAARYNEQFF. In DNA form, the CDR3 reads TGCAGCGTTGAGTTCGCGGCAAGATACAATGAGCAGTTCTTC.

The chain has TRBV4-1 and TRBJ2-5; the D gene is possibly TRBD1 (6 bases). The ends were cut back, 5 bases at V and 2 bases at J, with 18 bases in the middle. This CDR3 spans 16 amino acids. CDR1 is MGHRA, CDR2 YSYEKL, per germline. CDR3 nucleotide sequence: TGCGCCAGCAGCAAGGGGGTTGGGTATGTTCAAGAGACCCAGTACTTC. This codes for CASSKGVGYVQETQYF.

V gene TRBV10-3 combines with J gene TRBJ1-1; weak D call: TRBD1 (5 bases). V was cut by 4 bases and J by 6 bases, with 18 bases left in between. CDR3 length: 15 residues. The germline gives CDR1 ENHRY, CDR2 SYGVKD. This chain's CDR3 is CAISALGAGSAEAFF. In nucleotides, the CDR3 is TGTGCCATCAGTGCACTTGGGGCGGGGAGCGCTGAAGCTTTCTTT.

V usage is TRBV27 and J usage is TRBJ2-1; no reliable D call. This CDR3 is 18 amino acids long. Germline V gene data show CDR1 as MNHEY and CDR2 as SMNVEV (reference sequence). V lost 0 bases and J 1 base, leaving 16 bases between the germline ends. CDR3 amino acids: CASSLSLAATRSYNEQFF. As DNA, the CDR3 is TGTGCCAGCAGTTTATCTCTCGCGGCCACCCGATCCTACAATGAGCAGTTCTTC.

The table lists this clone with a few counts. V gene TRBV11-3 combines with J gene TRBJ2-1, with unresolved D. The germline gives CDR1 SGHNT, CDR2 YENEEA. CDR3 length: 16 residues. The V and J ends lost 5 bases and 0 bases respectively, with 14 bases between them. CDR3 sequence (DNA): TGTGCCAGCAGCCTATCGACTCACCTCTCCTACAATGAGCAGTTCTTC. Its protein product is CASSLSTHLSYNEQFF.

The V gene is TRBV7-9, the J gene TRBJ1-4; D gene ambiguous. This CDR3 spans 16 amino acids. With 0 bases removed from V and 3 bases from J, the gap between germline ends came to 11 bases. Germline V gene data show CDR1 as SEHNR and CDR2 as FQNEAQ (reference sequence). This CDR3 reads CASSLAQSPANEKLFF. The CDR3, as DNA: TGTGCCAGCAGCTTAGCGCAGTCCCCGGCTAATGAAAAACTGTTTTTT.

The rearrangement links TRBV25-1 to TRBJ1-4; D unresolved. From germline, CDR1 is MGHDK and CDR2 SYGVNS. The CDR3 is 13 residues long. The germline V and J ends were trimmed by 6 bases and 6 bases, with 11 bases remaining between them. The CDR3 coding sequence is TGTGCCAGCAGCTTAAATCGAGATGAAAAACTGTTTTTT. Its translation: CASSLNRDEKLFF.

As for this clone: Other DNA sequences in the sample encode the same CDR3. The chain joins TRBV28 to TRBJ2-3; no reliable D call. Germline lookup yields CDR1 MDHEN and CDR2 SYDVKM. V was shortened by 7 bases and J by 0 bases, with 20 bases between the two germline ends. The CDR3 totals 17 residues. CDR3 amino acids: CASTPPMLGFSTDTQYF. Written as DNA, the CDR3 is TGTGCCAGCACCCCCCCCATGCTCGGGTTTAGCACAGATACGCAGTATTTT.

The chain recombines TRBV15 with TRBJ2-7; D ambiguous. The V end lost 2 bases, the J end lost 9 bases, and 14 bases lay between the germline ends. CDR1 is LNHNV, CDR2 YYDKDF, per germline (reference sequence). This CDR3 contains 13 residues. The CDR3 nucleotides are TGTGCCACCAGCAGACACCGAGGACGACCGCAGTACTTC. The encoded protein is CATSRHRGRPQYF.

The chain is built from TRBV12-5 and TRBJ2-3; possible D gene TRBD1, 6 bases. V dropped 5 bases and J dropped 3 bases, with 15 bases sitting between them. The V gene's germline CDR1 is LGHNT and CDR2 FRNRAP. The CDR3 is 15 amino acids. CDR3 sequence: CASGMGTSRTDTQYF. CDR3 coding DNA: TGTGCTAGTGGTATGGGGACATCCAGGACAGATACGCAGTATTTT.

The V gene is TRBV29-1, the J gene TRBJ2-1, with D unresolved. CDR1 SQVTM and CDR2 ANQGSEA come from the germline V gene. This CDR3 has 9 amino acids. V was pared by 4 bases and J by 9 bases, with 4 bases between. CDR3 in DNA: TGCAGCGTTGGGGGTGAGCAGTTCTTC. It is translated as CSVGGEQFF.

The chain is built from TRBV7-9 and TRBJ2-4, with D tentatively TRBD2 (7 bases). This CDR3 contains 12 residues. In germline, CDR1 is SEHNR, CDR2 FQNEAQ (reference sequence). V was cut by 7 bases and J by 8 bases, with 12 bases left in between. The CDR3 coding sequence is TGTGCCAGCACCCTAGGGGGGGACATTCAGTACTTC. Translation: CASTLGGDIQYF.

The chain joins TRBV28 to TRBJ2-5; TRBD1 matches 7 bases. The CDR3 runs to 13 residues. The ends lost 3 bases at V and 3 bases at J; junction bases unmatched: 1. CDR1 is MDHEN, CDR2 SYDVKM, per germline. This CDR3 reads CASSLDRKETQYF. The CDR3 bases are TGTGCCAGCAGTTTGGACAGGAAAGAGACCCAGTACTTC.

As concerns this clone: A much larger clonotype is one base distant, so this may be a read error. In the same sample, other DNA sequences code for this CDR3. The chain combines TRBV5-4 with TRBJ1-4, with D perhaps TRBD1 (5 bases). Per germline, CDR1 SGHNT and CDR2 YYREEE (reference sequence). The CDR3 totals 16 residues. With 4 bases removed from V and 2 bases from J, the gap between germline ends came to 15 bases. The CDR3 region is CASSIRDGLTNEKLFF. CDR3 nucleotides: TGTGCCAGCAGCATACGGGACGGCCTGACTAATGAAAAACTGTTTTTT.

This chain uses TRBV29-1 with TRBJ2-1; D not resolved. The length of the CDR3 is 12 residues. In germline, CDR1 is SQVTM, CDR2 ANQGSEA. Trimming took off 4 bases at V and 4 bases at J, with 8 bases between the two ends. The chain's CDR3 is CSVGPDYNEQFF. The CDR3 DNA follows: TGCAGCGTTGGCCCAGATTACAATGAGCAGTTCTTC.